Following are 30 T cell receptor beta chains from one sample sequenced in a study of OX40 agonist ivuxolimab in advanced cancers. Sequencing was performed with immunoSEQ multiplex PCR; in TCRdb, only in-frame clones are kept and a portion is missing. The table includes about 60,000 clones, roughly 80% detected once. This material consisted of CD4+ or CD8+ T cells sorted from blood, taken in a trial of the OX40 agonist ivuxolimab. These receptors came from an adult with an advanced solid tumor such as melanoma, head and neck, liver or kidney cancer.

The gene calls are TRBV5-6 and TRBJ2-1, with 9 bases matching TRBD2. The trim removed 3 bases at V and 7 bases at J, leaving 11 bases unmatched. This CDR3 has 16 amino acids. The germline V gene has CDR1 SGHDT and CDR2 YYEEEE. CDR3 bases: TGTGCCAGCAGCTACTTAGCGGGAGTGGCGGGAAATGAGCAGTTCTTC. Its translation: CASSYLAGVAGNEQFF.

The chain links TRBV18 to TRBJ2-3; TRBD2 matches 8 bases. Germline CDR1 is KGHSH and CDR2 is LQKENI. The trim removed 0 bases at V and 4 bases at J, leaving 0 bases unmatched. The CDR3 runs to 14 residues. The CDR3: CASSPPGLADTQYF. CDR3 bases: TGTGCCAGCTCACCACCGGGACTAGCAGATACGCAGTATTTT.

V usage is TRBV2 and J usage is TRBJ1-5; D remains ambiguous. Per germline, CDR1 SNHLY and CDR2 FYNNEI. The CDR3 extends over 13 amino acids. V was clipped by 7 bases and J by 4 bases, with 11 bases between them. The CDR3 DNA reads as TGTGCCAGCAACTATGATAGAAATCAGCCCCAGCATTTT. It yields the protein CASNYDRNQPQHF. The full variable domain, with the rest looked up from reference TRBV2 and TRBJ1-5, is EPEVTQTPSHQVTQMGQEVILRCVPISNHLYFYWYRQILGQKVEFLVSFYNNEISEKSEIFDDQFSVERPDGSNFTLKIRSTKLEDSAMYFCASNYDRNQPQHFGDGTRLSIL.

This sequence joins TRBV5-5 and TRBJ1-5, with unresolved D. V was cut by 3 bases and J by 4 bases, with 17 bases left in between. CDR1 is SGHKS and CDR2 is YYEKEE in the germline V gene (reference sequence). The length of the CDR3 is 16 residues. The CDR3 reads CASSYRYSLLNQPQHF. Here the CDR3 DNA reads TGTGCCAGCAGCTACAGATACTCTCTGCTAAATCAGCCCCAGCATTTT.

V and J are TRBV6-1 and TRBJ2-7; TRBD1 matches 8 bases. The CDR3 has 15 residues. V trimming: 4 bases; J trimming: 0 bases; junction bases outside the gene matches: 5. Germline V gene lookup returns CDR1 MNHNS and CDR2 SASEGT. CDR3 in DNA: TGTGCCAGCAGTGTCGGACAGGGTAGCTCCTACGAGCAGTACGTC. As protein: CASSVGQGSSYEQYV.

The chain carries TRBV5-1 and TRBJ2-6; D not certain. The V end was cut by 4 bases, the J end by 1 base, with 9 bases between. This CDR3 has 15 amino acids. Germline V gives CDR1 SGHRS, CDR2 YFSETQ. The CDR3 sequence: CASSRVRSGANVLTF. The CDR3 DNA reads TGCGCCAGCAGCCGGGTAAGGTCTGGGGCCAACGTCCTGACTTTC.

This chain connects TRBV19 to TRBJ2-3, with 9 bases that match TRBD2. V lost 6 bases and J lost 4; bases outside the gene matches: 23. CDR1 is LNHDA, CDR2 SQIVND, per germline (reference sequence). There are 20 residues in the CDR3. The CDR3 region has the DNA TGTGCCAGTAGGCCCCTTGGGAGCGGGAGGCCCGGAGAAAGCGCAGATACGCAGTATTTT. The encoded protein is CASRPLGSGRPGESADTQYF.

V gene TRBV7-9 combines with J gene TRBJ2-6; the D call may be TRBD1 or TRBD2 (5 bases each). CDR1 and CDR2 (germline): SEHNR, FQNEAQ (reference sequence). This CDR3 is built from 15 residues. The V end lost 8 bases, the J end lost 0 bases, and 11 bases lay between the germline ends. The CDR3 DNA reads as TGTGCCAGCCTACCGAGGGGCTCTGGGGCCAACGTCCTGACTTTC. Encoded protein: CASLPRGSGANVLTF.

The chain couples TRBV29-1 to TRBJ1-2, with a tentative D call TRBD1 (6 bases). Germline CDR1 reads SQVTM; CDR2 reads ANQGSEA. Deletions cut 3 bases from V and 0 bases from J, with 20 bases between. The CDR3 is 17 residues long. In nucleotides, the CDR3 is TGCAGCGTTGAGCATACCTGGGGGCAGGGCTCTAACTATGGCTACACCTTC. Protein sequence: CSVEHTWGQGSNYGYTF.

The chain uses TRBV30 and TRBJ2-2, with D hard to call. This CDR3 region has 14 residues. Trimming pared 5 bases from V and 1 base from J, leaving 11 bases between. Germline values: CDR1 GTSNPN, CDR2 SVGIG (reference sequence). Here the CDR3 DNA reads TGTGCCTGGGGAAGGACGAGGAACACCGGGGAGCTGTTTTTT. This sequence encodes CAWGRTRNTGELFF.

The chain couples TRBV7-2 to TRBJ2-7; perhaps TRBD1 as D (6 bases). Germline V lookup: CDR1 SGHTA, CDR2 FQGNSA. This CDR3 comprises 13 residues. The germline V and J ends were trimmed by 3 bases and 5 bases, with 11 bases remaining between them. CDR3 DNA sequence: TGTGCCAGCAGCTTCCAGGGGTCCCACGAGCAGTACTTC. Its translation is CASSFQGSHEQYF.

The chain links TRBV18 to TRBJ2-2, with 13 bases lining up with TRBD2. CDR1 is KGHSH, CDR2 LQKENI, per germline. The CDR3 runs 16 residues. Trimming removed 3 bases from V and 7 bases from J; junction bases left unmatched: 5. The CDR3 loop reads CASSPGLAGDYGELFF. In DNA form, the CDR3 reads TGTGCCAGCTCACCCGGACTAGCGGGAGACTACGGGGAGCTGTTTTTT.

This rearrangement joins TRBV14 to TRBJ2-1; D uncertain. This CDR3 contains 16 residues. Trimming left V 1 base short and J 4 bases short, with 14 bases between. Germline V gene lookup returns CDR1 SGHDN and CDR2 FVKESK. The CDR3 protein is CASSQVHHLTYNEQFF. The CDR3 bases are TGTGCCAGCAGCCAAGTGCATCACCTTACTTACAATGAGCAGTTCTTC.

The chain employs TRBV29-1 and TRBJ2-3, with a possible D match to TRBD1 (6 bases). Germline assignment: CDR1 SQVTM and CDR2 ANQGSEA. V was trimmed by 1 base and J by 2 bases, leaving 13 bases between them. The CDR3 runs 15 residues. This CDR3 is CSVEGTPGATDTQYF. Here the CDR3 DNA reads TGCAGCGTTGAAGGGACTCCAGGGGCCACAGATACGCAGTATTTT.

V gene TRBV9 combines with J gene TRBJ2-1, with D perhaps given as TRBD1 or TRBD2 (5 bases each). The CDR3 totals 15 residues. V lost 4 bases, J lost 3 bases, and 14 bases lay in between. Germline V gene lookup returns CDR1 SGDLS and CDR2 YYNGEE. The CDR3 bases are TGTGCCAGCAGCACCCGAGGGGAAGACTACAATGAGCAGTTCTTC. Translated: CASSTRGEDYNEQFF.

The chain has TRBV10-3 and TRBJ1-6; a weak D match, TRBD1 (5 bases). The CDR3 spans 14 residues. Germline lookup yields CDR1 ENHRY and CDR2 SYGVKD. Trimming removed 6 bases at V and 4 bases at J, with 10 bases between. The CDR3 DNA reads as TGTGCCATCAGGACAGCAGGGTATAATTCACCCCTCCACTTT. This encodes CAIRTAGYNSPLHF.

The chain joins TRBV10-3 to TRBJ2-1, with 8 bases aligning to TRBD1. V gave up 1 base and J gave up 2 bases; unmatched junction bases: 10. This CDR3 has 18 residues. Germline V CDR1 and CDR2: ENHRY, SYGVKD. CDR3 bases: TGTGCCATCAGTGAGTTGGGGGTCAGGGGGCGACCCTACAATGAGCAGTTCTTC. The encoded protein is CAISELGVRGRPYNEQFF.

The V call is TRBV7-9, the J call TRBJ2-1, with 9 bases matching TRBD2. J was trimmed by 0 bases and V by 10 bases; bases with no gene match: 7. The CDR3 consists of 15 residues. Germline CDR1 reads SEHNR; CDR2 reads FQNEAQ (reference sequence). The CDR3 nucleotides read TGTGCCATCCCAAGGCGGGAGGGCTCCTACAATGAGCAGTTCTTC. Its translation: CAIPRREGSYNEQFF.

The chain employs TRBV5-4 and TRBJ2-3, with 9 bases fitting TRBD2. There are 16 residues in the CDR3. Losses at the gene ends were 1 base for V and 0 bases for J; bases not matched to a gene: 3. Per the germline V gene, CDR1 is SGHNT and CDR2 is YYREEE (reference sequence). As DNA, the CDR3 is TGTGCCAGCAGCTTGCGGCTAGCGGGAAGCACAGATACGCAGTATTTT. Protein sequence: CASSLRLAGSTDTQYF.

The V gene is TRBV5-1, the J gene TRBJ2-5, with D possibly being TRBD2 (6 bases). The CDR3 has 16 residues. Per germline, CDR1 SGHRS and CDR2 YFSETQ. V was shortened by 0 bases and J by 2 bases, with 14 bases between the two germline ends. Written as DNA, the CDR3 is TGCGCCAGCAGCTTGGGTGGTAGCGGAAATCAAGAGACCCAGTACTTC. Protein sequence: CASSLGGSGNQETQYF. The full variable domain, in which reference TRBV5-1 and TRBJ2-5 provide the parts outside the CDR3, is KAGVTQTPRYLIKTRGQQVTLSCSPISGHRSVSWYQQTPGQGLQFLFEYFSETQRNKGNFPGRFSGRQFSNSRSEMNVSTLELGDSALYLCASSLGGSGNQETQYFGPGTRLLVL.

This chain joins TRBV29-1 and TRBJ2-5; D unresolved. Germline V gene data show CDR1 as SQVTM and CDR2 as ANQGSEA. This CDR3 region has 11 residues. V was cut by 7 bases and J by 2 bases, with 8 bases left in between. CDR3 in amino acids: CSGLEQETQYF. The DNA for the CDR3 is TGCAGCGGGTTAGAGCAAGAGACCCAGTACTTC. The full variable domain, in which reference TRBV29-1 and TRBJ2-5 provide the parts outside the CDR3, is SAVISQKPSRDICQRGTSLTIQCQVDSQVTMMFWYRQQPGQSLTLIATANQGSEATYESGFVIDKFPISRPNLTFSTLTVSNMSPEDSSIYLCSGLEQETQYFGPGTRLLVL.

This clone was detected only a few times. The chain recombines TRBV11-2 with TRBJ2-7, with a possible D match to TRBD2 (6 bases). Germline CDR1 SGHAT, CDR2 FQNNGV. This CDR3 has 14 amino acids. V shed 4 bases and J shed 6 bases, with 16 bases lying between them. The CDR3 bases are TGTGCCAGCAGCTCATCGGGACTCTTGAGCGAGCAGTACGTC. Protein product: CASSSSGLLSEQYV.

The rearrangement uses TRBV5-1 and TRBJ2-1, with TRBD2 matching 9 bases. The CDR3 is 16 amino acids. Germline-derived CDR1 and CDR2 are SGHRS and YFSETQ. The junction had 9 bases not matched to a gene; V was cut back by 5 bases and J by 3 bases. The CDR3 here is CASRNLREGGYNEQFF. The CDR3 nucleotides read TGCGCCAGCAGAAATCTGCGGGAGGGTGGCTACAATGAGCAGTTCTTC.

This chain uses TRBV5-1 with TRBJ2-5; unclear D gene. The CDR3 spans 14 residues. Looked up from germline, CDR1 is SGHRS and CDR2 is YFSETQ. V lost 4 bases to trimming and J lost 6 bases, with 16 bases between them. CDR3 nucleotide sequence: TGCGCCAGCAGCGTTACGGCCCTGGAGAAGACCCAGTACTTC. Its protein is CASSVTALEKTQYF.

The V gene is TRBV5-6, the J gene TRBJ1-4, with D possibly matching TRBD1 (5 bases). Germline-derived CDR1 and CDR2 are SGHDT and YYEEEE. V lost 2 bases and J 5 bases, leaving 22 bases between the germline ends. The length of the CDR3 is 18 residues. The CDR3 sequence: CASSFLGAGPGENEKLFF. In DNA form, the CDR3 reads TGTGCCAGCAGCTTTCTCGGGGCAGGTCCGGGGGAGAATGAAAAACTGTTTTTT.

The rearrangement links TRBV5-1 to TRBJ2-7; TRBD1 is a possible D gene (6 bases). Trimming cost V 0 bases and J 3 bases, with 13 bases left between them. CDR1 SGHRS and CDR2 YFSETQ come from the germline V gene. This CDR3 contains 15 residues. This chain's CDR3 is CASSLGSGQLYEQYV. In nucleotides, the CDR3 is TGCGCCAGCAGCTTGGGGTCCGGACAGCTCTACGAGCAGTACGTC.

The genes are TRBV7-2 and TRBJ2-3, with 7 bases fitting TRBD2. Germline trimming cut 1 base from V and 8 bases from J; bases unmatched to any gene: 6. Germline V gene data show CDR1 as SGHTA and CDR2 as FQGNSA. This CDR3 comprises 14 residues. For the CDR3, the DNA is TGTGCCAGCAGCTTAGGGACGTGGGAGGGTACGCAGTATTTT. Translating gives CASSLGTWEGTQYF.

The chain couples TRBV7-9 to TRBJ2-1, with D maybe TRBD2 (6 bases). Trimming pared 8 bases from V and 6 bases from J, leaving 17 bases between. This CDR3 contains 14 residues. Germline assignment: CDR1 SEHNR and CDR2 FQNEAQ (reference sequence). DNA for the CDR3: TGTGCCAGCTCCTCATGGGGGGTGAGCAATGAGCAGTTCTTC. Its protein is CASSSWGVSNEQFF.

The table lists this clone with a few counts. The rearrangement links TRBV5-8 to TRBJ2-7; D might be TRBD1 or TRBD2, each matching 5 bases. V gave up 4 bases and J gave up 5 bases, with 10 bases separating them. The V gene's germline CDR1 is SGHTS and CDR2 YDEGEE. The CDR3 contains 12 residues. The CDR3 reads CASSRDPNEQYF. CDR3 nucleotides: TGTGCCAGCAGCCGGGACCCCAACGAGCAGTACTTC.

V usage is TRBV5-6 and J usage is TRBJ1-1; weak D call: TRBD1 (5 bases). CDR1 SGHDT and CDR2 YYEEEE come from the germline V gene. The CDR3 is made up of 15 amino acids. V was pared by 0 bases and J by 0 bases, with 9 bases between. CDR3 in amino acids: CASSLGGIMNTEAFF. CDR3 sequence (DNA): TGTGCCAGCAGCTTGGGGGGGATCATGAACACTGAAGCTTTCTTT.